The 25 T cell receptor beta chains below all came from one sample that was sequenced in a study of blood T cell repertoires in COVID-19. Sequencing was performed with immunoSEQ multiplex PCR; in TCRdb, only in-frame clones are kept and a portion is missing. The sample consists of about 200,000 clones, less than 90% of them appearing once. Source material: PBMCs or T cells enriched from blood (not recorded which). The receptors derive from a woman aged 25 to 45 who had been exposed to COVID-19.

The sample holds one count of this clone. The same CDR3 arises from other DNA sequences in this sample as well. The chain has TRBV24-1 and TRBJ2-5; 8 bases map to TRBD1. This CDR3 has 14 amino acids. Losses at the gene ends were 4 bases for V and 4 bases for J; bases not matched to a gene: 4. Germline CDR1 and CDR2: KGHDR and SFDVKD. CDR3 nucleotide sequence: TGTGCCACCAGTGACCCAACAGGGGGAGAGACCCAGTACTTC. Encoded protein: CATSDPTGGETQYF.

J is TRBJ1-5 and V is TRBV2, with D tentatively TRBD1 (6 bases). CDR1 and CDR2 from the germline V gene are SNHLY and FYNNEI. The CDR3 runs 13 residues. The V end lost 8 bases, the J end lost 7 bases, and 15 bases lay between the germline ends. The CDR3 region is CASGQRMEQPQHF. Written as DNA, the CDR3 is TGTGCCAGCGGACAGCGCATGGAACAGCCCCAGCATTTT.

The CDR3 loop reads CASSLGVRGRTEAFF. The CDR3 bases are TGTGCCAGCAGCTTGGGGGTCAGGGGGAGGACTGAAGCTTTCTTT. This chain uses TRBV5-6 with TRBJ1-1; TRBD1 matches 7 bases. Trimming removed 0 bases from V and 5 bases from J; junction bases left unmatched: 7. In germline, CDR1 is SGHDT, CDR2 YYEEEE. The CDR3 consists of 15 residues.

Turning to this clone: Additional DNA sequences in this sample encode the identical CDR3. The V call is TRBV18, the J call TRBJ1-5, with 9 bases lining up with TRBD1. CDR3 length: 15 residues. The germline V gene has CDR1 KGHSH and CDR2 LQKENI. Trimming at V came to 6 bases and at J to 2 bases, leaving 5 bases not matched to a gene. CDR3 DNA: TGTGCCAGCTCGCCGGACAGGGGCGGCAATCAGCCCCAGCATTTT. It yields the protein CASSPDRGGNQPQHF.

This chain links TRBV7-2 with TRBJ2-7, with D hard to call. V was clipped by 0 bases and J by 0 bases, with 6 bases between them. The CDR3 has 14 amino acids. CDR1 and CDR2 (germline): SGHTA, FQGNSA. In DNA, the CDR3 is TGTGCCAGCAGCTTAGCGACAAACTCCTACGAGCAGTACTTC. Translating gives CASSLATNSYEQYF.

This clone was observed a single time. This chain links TRBV3-1 (or the pseudogene TRBV3-2) with TRBJ1-6, with a tentative D call TRBD1 (6 bases). This CDR3 has 13 residues. V was clipped by 5 bases and J by 10 bases, with 12 bases between them. CDR1 and CDR2 from the germline V gene are LGHDT and YNNKEL (reference sequence). CDR3 coding DNA: TGTGCCAGCAGCGCGGACAGTGTCTCACCCCTCCACTTT. Translated: CASSADSVSPLHF.

This clone has more than one count but fewer than ten. The chain combines TRBV7-9 with TRBJ1-1, with TRBD1 matching 9 bases. The V gene end was trimmed by 0 bases and the J gene end by 3 bases; junction bases not matched to a gene: 2. This CDR3 region has 15 residues. Germline CDR1 reads SEHNR; CDR2 reads FQNEAQ (reference sequence). CDR3 nucleotides: TGTGCCAGCAGCTTAGCTCGGACAGGGGACACTGAAGCTTTCTTT. Translation gives CASSLARTGDTEAFF.

This chain joins TRBV5-1 and TRBJ2-2, with 8 bases identical to TRBD1. Losses at the gene ends were 2 bases for V and 1 base for J; bases not matched to a gene: 1. CDR1 is SGHRS and CDR2 is YFSETQ in the germline V gene. The CDR3 runs 15 residues. The CDR3: CASSFRGQNTGELFF. CDR3 nucleotides: TGCGCCAGCAGCTTCAGGGGGCAGAACACCGGGGAGCTGTTTTTT.

This chain joins TRBV5-4 and TRBJ2-1, with 7 bases identical to TRBD1. V shed 3 bases, J shed 5 bases, and the junction held 5 bases outside the gene matches. Germline CDR1 reads SGHNT; CDR2 reads YYREEE (reference sequence). CDR3 size: 14 residues. The CDR3 protein is CASSSPGTDNEQFF. The DNA of the CDR3 is TGTGCCAGCAGCTCCCCTGGGACAGACAATGAGCAGTTCTTC.

The chain couples TRBV9 to TRBJ1-2; no clear D gene. This CDR3 contains 14 residues. Per the germline V gene, CDR1 is SGDLS and CDR2 is YYNGEE. Trimming pared 3 bases from V and 0 bases from J, leaving 9 bases between. The CDR3 bases are TGTGCCAGCAGCGGCCGAGCCTCTAACTATGGCTACACCTTC. Protein product: CASSGRASNYGYTF.

This rearrangement joins TRBV27 to TRBJ2-7; D not certain. The CDR3 loop spans 13 amino acids. With 0 bases removed from V and 9 bases from J, the gap between germline ends came to 12 bases. Germline V gene data show CDR1 as MNHEY and CDR2 as SMNVEV (reference sequence). The DNA for the CDR3 is TGTGCCAGCAGTTTATCCAAAGTTACAATGCAGTACTTC. Amino acids: CASSLSKVTMQYF.

The chain has TRBV10-3 and TRBJ1-1; D gene ambiguous. Between the trimmed V and J ends, which lost 0 bases and 6 bases, there was a span of 11 bases. The CDR3 length is 14 residues. Germline loops: CDR1 ENHRY, CDR2 SYGVKD. The CDR3 DNA sequence: TGTGCCATCAGTGAGTCTCGGGGAAGTTCTGAAGCTTTCTTT. Protein product: CAISESRGSSEAFF.

This clone was picked up a small number of times. The chain joins TRBV3-1 (or the pseudogene TRBV3-2) to TRBJ2-1; 7 nucleotides align to TRBD2. The CDR3 sequence is 16 residues long. Unmatched junction bases numbered 14, after V lost 4 bases and J lost 8 bases. CDR1 and CDR2 (germline): LGHDT, YNNKEL (reference sequence). CDR3 sequence: CASSPYGEGRGDEQFF. The CDR3 region has the DNA TGTGCCAGCAGCCCGTACGGGGAGGGCAGAGGGGATGAGCAGTTCTTC.

The V gene is TRBV19, the J gene TRBJ1-2, with unresolved D. The CDR3 has 12 residues. CDR1 LNHDA and CDR2 SQIVND come from the germline V gene (reference sequence). V lost 3 bases, J lost 4 bases, and 6 bases lay in between. This CDR3 reads CASSIRSYGYTF. Here the CDR3 DNA reads TGTGCCAGTAGTATTCGGTCCTATGGCTACACCTTC.

The chain employs TRBV20-1 and TRBJ2-1; 8 nucleotides line up with TRBD2. CDR3 size: 15 residues. Trimming took 6 bases from V and 4 from J; bases not matched to a gene: 11. Germline lookup yields CDR1 DFQATT and CDR2 SNEGSKA (reference sequence). CDR3 sequence reads: CSASIAGNFYNEQFF. DNA of the CDR3: TGCAGTGCGAGTATAGCGGGGAACTTTTACAATGAGCAGTTCTTC.

This rearrangement joins TRBV6-5 to TRBJ1-1; tentative D call: TRBD1 (5 bases). The germline gives CDR1 MNHEY, CDR2 SVGAGI. V lost 8 bases and J 3 bases, leaving 7 bases between the germline ends. The length of the CDR3 is 11 residues. CDR3 sequence (DNA): TGTGCCAGCTCGGGGGACACTGAAGCTTTCTTT. Translated: CASSGDTEAFF.

The V and J genes are TRBV9 and TRBJ1-1, with TRBD1 matching over 7 bases. The CDR3 contains 18 residues. Trimming removed 0 bases from V and 3 bases from J; junction bases left unmatched: 14. Germline CDR1 and CDR2: SGDLS and YYNGEE. As DNA, the CDR3 is TGTGCCAGCAGCGTAGCTAAAGGGACAGAGGCCAGGGACACTGAAGCTTTCTTT. Encoded protein: CASSVAKGTEARDTEAFF.

This sequence joins TRBV30 and TRBJ1-1, with a tentative D call TRBD1 (5 bases). The CDR3 has 14 residues. The germline V gene has CDR1 GTSNPN and CDR2 SVGIG (reference sequence). The ends were cut back, 2 bases at V and 1 base at J, with 11 bases in the middle. The CDR3 here is CAWSLGHPNTEAFF. The CDR3 DNA follows: TGTGCCTGGAGTCTAGGACACCCGAACACTGAAGCTTTCTTT.

This clone was picked up a small number of times. The chain joins TRBV2 to TRBJ2-7; perhaps TRBD1 as D (6 bases). The CDR3 runs 14 residues. With 3 bases removed from V and 6 bases from J, the gap between germline ends came to 15 bases. CDR1 and CDR2 (germline): SNHLY, FYNNEI. CDR3 region: CASSEGALRSEQYF. CDR3 DNA: TGTGCCAGCAGTGAGGGGGCACTGCGATCCGAGCAGTACTTC.

This clone was detected once. V is TRBV5-5 and J is TRBJ2-7, with D perhaps matching TRBD1 (6 bases). Germline V gene sequence: CDR1 SGHKS, CDR2 YYEKEE (reference sequence). The CDR3 extends over 14 amino acids. Trimming removed 3 bases at V and 3 bases at J, with 13 bases between. The CDR3 bases are TGTGCCAGCAGCTGGGGGCTTCTCAGCTACGAGCAGTACTTC. This translates into CASSWGLLSYEQYF.

This rearrangement joins TRBV12-3 or TRBV12-4 to TRBJ2-2; tentative D call: TRBD1 (5 bases). The CDR3 totals 13 residues. Trimming removed 6 bases at V and 5 bases at J, with 10 bases between. The CDR3 sequence is CASRSQGTGELFF. DNA of the CDR3: TGTGCCAGCAGATCCCAGGGAACCGGGGAGCTGTTTTTT.

This chain connects TRBV5-1 to TRBJ2-5; possible D gene TRBD2, 5 bases. The CDR3 totals 15 residues. The V gene's germline CDR1 is SGHRS and CDR2 YFSETQ. Trimming removed 1 base from V and 1 base from J, with 11 bases in between. The CDR3 loop is CASSLSPGSQETQYF. The DNA for the CDR3 is TGCGCCAGCAGCTTGTCGCCGGGAAGCCAAGAGACCCAGTACTTC. The complete variable domain, with remaining parts taken from reference TRBV5-1 and TRBJ2-5, reads KAGVTQTPRYLIKTRGQQVTLSCSPISGHRSVSWYQQTPGQGLQFLFEYFSETQRNKGNFPGRFSGRQFSNSRSEMNVSTLELGDSALYLCASSLSPGSQETQYFGPGTRLLVL.

The chain combines TRBV19 with TRBJ1-2; possible D gene TRBD1, 6 bases. The germline CDR1 and CDR2 sequences are LNHDA and SQIVND (reference sequence). The V gene lost 9 bases and the J gene lost 3 bases, with 17 bases spanning the gap. CDR3 length equals 14 residues. The CDR3 DNA follows: TGTGCCAGATTCACGGGGGGGGCGGACTATGGCTACACCTTC. Translation gives CARFTGGADYGYTF.

The chain uses TRBV18 and TRBJ2-5; no definite D call. CDR1 and CDR2 (germline): KGHSH, LQKENI. This CDR3 region has 14 residues. Trimming took off 2 bases at V and 0 bases at J, with 7 bases between the two ends. The CDR3 reads CASSPVPYQETQYF. DNA of the CDR3: TGTGCCAGCTCACCAGTCCCCTACCAAGAGACCCAGTACTTC.

V is TRBV19 and J is TRBJ1-1, with a weak D call TRBD1 (6 bases). The V and J ends lost 3 bases and 3 bases respectively, with 11 bases between them. The CDR3 is made up of 14 amino acids. CDR1 and CDR2 from the germline V gene are LNHDA and SQIVND (reference sequence). The CDR3 sequence: CASSILDSYTEAFF. CDR3 DNA sequence: TGTGCCAGTAGTATTTTGGACAGCTACACTGAAGCTTTCTTT.